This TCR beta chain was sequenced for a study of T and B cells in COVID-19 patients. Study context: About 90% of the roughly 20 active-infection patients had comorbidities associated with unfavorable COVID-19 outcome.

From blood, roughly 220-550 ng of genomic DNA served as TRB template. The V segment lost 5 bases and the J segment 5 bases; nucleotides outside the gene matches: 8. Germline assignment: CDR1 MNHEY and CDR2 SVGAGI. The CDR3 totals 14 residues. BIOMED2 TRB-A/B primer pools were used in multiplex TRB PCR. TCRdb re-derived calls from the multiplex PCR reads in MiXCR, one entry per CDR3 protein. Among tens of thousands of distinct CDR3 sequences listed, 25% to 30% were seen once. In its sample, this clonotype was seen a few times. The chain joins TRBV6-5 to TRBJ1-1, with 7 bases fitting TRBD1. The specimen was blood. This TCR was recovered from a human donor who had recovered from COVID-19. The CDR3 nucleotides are TGTGCCAGCAGTAAACGACAGGGTGGGACTGAAGCTTTCTTT. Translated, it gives CASSKRQGGTEAFF.